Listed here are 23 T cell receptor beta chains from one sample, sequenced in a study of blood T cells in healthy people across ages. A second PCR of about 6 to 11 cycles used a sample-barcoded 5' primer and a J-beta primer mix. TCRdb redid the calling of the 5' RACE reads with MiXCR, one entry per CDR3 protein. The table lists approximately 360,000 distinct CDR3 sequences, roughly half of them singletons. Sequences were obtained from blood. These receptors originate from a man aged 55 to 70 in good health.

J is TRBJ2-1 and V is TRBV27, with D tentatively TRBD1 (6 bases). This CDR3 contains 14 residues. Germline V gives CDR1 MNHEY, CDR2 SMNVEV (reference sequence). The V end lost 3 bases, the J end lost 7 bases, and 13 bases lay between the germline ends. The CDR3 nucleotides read TGTGCCAGCAGTTTCGGCCTTAGGGGGAATGAGCAGTTCTTC. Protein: CASSFGLRGNEQFF.

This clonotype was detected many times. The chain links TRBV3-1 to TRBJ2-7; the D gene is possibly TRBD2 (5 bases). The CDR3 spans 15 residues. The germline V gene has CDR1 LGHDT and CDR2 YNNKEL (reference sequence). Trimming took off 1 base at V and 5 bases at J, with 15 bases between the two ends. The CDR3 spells CASSQARPSLNEQYF. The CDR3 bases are TGTGCCAGCAGCCAAGCCAGACCTAGCCTTAACGAGCAGTACTTC.

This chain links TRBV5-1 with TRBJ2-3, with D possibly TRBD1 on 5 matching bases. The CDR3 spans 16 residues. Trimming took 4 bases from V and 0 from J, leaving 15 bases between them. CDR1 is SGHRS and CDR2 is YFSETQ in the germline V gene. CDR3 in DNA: TGCGCCAGCAGCCCACAGGCTACCTCTAGCACAGATACGCAGTATTTT. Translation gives CASSPQATSSTDTQYF.

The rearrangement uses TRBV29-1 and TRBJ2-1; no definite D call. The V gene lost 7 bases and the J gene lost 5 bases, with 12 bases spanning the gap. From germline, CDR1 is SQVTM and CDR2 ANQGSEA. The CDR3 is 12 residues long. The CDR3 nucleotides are TGCAGCGCCGAAAAAGGGCACAATGAGCAGTTCTTC. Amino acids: CSAEKGHNEQFF.

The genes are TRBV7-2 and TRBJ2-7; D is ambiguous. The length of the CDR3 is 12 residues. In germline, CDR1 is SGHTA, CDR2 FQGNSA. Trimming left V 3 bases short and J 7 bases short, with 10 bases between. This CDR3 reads CASSFGSREQYF. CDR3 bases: TGTGCCAGCAGCTTCGGAAGTCGAGAGCAGTACTTC.

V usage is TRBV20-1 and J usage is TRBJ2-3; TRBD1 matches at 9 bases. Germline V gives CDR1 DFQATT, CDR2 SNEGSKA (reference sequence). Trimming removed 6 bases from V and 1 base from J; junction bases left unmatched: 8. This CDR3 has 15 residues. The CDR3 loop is CSAQDRGRRTDTQYF. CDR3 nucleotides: TGCAGTGCACAGGACAGGGGCCGTCGCACAGATACGCAGTATTTT.

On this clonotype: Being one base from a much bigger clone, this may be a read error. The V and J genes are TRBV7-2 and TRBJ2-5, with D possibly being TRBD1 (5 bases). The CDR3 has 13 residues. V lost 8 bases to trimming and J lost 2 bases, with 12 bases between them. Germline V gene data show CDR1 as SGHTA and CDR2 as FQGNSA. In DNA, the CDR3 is TGTGCCAGCGGCCAGGACATACAAGAGACCCAGTACTTC. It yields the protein CASGQDIQETQYF.

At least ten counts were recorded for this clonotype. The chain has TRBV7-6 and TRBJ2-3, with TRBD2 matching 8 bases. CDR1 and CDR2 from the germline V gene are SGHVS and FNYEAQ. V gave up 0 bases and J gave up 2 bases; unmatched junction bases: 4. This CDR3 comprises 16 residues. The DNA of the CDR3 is TGTGCCAGCAGCTTAGCCAGCGGGAGACCCACAGATACGCAGTATTTT. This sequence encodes CASSLASGRPTDTQYF.

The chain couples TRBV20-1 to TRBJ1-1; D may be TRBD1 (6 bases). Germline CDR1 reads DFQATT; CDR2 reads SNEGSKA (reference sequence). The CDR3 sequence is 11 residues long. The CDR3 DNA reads TGCAGGGCCAACAGGGCCACTGAAGCTTTCTTT. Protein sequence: CRANRATEAFF.

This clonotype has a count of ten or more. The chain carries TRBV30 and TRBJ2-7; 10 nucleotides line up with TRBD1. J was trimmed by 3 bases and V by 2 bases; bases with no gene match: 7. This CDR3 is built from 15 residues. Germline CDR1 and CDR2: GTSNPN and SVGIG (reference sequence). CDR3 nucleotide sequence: TGTGCCTGGAGTTCCGGGACAGGGGTTGTCTACGAGCAGTACTTC. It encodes CAWSSGTGVVYEQYF. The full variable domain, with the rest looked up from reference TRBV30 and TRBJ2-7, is SQTIHQWPATLVQPVGSPLSLECTVEGTSNPNLYWYRQAAGRGLQLLFYSVGIGQISSEVPQNLSASRPQDRQFILSSKKLLLSDSGFYLCAWSSGTGVVYEQYFGPGTRLTVT.

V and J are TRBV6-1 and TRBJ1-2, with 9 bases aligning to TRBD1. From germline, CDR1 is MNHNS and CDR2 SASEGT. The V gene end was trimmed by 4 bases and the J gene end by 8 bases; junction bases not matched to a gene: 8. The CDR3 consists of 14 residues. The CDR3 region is CASSGGQGINGYTF. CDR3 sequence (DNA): TGTGCCAGCAGTGGGGGACAGGGTATAAACGGCTACACCTTC.

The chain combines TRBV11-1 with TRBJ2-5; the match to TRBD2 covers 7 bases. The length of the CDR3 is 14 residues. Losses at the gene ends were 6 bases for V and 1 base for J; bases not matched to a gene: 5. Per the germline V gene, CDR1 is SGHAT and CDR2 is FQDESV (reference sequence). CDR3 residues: CASRGQRGQETQYF. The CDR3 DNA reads TGTGCCAGCAGGGGCCAGCGGGGCCAAGAGACCCAGTACTTC.

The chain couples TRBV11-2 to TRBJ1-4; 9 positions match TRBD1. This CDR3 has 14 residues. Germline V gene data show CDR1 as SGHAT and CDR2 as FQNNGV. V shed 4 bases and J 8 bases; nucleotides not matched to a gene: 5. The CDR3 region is CASSWDRVNEKLFF. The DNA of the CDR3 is TGTGCCAGCAGCTGGGACAGGGTTAACGAAAAACTGTTTTTT. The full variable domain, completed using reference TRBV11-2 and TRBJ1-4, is EAGVAQSPRYKIIEKRQSVAFWCNPISGHATLYWYQQILGQGPKLLIQFQNNGVVDDSQLPKDRFSAERLKGVDSTLKIQPAKLEDSAVYLCASSWDRVNEKLFFGSGTQLSVL.

The CDR3 is CASSPDRGRRQYF. In DNA, the CDR3 is TGTGCCAGCAGCCCCGACAGGGGGAGGCGGCAGTACTTC. This chain uses TRBV11-1 with TRBJ2-5, with 9 bases matching TRBD1. V lost 5 bases to trimming and J lost 11 bases; unmatched junction nucleotides: 9. The CDR3 is 13 amino acids. Germline V gene lookup returns CDR1 SGHAT and CDR2 FQDESV (reference sequence).

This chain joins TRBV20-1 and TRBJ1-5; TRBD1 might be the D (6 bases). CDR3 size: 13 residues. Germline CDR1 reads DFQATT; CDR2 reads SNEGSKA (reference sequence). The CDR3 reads CRERDISTPPQHF. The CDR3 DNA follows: TGCAGGGAACGGGACATTTCAACGCCGCCCCAGCATTTT.

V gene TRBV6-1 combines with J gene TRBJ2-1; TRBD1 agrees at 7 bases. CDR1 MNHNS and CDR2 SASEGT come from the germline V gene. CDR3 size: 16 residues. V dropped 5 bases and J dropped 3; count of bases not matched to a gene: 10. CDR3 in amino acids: CASSSGTGVGYNEQFF. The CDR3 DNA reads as TGTGCCAGCAGTTCGGGAACAGGGGTGGGCTACAATGAGCAGTTCTTC.

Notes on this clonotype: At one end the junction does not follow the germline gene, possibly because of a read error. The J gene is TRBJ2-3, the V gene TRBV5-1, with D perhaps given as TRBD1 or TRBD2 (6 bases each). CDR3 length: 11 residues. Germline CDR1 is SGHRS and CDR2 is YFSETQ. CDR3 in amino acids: CASSEGDTLYF. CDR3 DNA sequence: TGCGCCAGCTCGGAGGGGGATACGCTGTATTTT.

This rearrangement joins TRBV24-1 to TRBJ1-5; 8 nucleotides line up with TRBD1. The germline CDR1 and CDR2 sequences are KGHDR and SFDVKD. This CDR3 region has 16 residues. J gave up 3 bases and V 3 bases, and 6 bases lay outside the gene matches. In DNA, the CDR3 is TGTGCCACCAGTGATCCGACAGGGGCCTTCAATCAGCCCCAGCATTTT. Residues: CATSDPTGAFNQPQHF.

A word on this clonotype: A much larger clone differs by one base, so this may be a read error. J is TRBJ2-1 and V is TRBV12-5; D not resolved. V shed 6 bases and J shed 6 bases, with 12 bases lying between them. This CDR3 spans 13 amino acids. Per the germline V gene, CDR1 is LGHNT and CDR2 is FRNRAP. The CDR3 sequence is CASGLRGSNEQFF. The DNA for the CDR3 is TGTGCTAGTGGCTTGAGAGGTAGCAATGAGCAGTTCTTC.

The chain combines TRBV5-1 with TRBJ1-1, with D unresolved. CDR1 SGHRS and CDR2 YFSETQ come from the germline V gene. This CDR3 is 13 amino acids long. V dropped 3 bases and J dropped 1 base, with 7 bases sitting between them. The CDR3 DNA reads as TGCGCCAGCAGCTGGGCGGGGAACACTGAAGCTTTCTTT. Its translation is CASSWAGNTEAFF. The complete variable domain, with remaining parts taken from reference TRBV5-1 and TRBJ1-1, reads KAGVTQTPRYLIKTRGQQVTLSCSPISGHRSVSWYQQTPGQGLQFLFEYFSETQRNKGNFPGRFSGRQFSNSRSEMNVSTLELGDSALYLCASSWAGNTEAFFGQGTRLTVV.

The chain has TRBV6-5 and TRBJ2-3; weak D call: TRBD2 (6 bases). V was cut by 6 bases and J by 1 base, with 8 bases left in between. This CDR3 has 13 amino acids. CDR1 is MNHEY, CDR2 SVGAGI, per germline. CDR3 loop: CASRPSGTDTQYF. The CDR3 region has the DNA TGTGCCAGCAGGCCTAGCGGCACAGATACGCAGTATTTT.

CDR3 DNA: TGTGCCAGCAGCCAAGGACTAGATGAGTTCTTC. It yields the protein CASSQGLDEFF. V is TRBV3-1 and J is TRBJ2-1, with a tentative D call TRBD2 (6 bases). V was clipped by 1 base and J by 14 bases, with 9 bases between them. Germline CDR1 LGHDT, CDR2 YNNKEL (reference sequence). CDR3 length: 11 residues.

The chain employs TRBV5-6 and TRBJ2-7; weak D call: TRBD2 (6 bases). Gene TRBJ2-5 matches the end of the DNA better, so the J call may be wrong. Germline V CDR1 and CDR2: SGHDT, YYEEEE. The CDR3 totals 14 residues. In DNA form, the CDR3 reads TGTGCCAGCAGCCGTCGGGCGGGACGGGAGACCCAGTACTTC. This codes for CASSRRAGRETQYF.